One sample yielded the 3 T cell receptor beta chains listed below, sequenced in a study of shared clonotypes between healthy human individuals. Sequencing used immunoSEQ multiplex PCR; TCRdb keeps in-frame clones, though not all of them. The sample contains about 600,000 clones, around three quarters of which appear only once. Sequences were obtained from PBMCs. Receptor source: a woman in her 40s in good health. Some clones in this sample may be carry-over from other donors' samples.

The chain combines TRBV6-6 with TRBJ2-1; tentative D call: TRBD1 (5 bases). CDR3 length: 15 residues. Germline loops: CDR1 MNHNY, CDR2 SVGAGI (reference sequence). The V end was cut by 2 bases, the J end by 6 bases, with 14 bases between. The CDR3 nucleotides read TGTGCCAGCAGTTACAGGGGATCCTGGGCCAATGAGCAGTTCTTC. It specifies CASSYRGSWANEQFF.

The J gene is TRBJ2-3, the V gene TRBV7-3, with 9 bases matching TRBD2. The ends lost 3 bases at V and 0 bases at J; junction bases unmatched: 7. The germline V gene encodes CDR1 SGHTA and CDR2 FQGTGA. The CDR3 sequence is 17 residues long. The CDR3, as DNA: TGTGCCAGCAGCTTGGGGACTAGCAGTCCTAGCACAGATACGCAGTATTTT. Residues: CASSLGTSSPSTDTQYF.

The chain is built from TRBV11-2 and TRBJ1-4; D is undetermined. The CDR3 sequence is 15 residues long. In germline, CDR1 is SGHAT, CDR2 FQNNGV. The V end lost 4 bases, the J end lost 3 bases, and 12 bases lay between the germline ends. The CDR3: CASSSPQQSNEKLFF. Written as DNA, the CDR3 is TGTGCCAGCAGCTCTCCACAACAGTCTAATGAAAAACTGTTTTTT.